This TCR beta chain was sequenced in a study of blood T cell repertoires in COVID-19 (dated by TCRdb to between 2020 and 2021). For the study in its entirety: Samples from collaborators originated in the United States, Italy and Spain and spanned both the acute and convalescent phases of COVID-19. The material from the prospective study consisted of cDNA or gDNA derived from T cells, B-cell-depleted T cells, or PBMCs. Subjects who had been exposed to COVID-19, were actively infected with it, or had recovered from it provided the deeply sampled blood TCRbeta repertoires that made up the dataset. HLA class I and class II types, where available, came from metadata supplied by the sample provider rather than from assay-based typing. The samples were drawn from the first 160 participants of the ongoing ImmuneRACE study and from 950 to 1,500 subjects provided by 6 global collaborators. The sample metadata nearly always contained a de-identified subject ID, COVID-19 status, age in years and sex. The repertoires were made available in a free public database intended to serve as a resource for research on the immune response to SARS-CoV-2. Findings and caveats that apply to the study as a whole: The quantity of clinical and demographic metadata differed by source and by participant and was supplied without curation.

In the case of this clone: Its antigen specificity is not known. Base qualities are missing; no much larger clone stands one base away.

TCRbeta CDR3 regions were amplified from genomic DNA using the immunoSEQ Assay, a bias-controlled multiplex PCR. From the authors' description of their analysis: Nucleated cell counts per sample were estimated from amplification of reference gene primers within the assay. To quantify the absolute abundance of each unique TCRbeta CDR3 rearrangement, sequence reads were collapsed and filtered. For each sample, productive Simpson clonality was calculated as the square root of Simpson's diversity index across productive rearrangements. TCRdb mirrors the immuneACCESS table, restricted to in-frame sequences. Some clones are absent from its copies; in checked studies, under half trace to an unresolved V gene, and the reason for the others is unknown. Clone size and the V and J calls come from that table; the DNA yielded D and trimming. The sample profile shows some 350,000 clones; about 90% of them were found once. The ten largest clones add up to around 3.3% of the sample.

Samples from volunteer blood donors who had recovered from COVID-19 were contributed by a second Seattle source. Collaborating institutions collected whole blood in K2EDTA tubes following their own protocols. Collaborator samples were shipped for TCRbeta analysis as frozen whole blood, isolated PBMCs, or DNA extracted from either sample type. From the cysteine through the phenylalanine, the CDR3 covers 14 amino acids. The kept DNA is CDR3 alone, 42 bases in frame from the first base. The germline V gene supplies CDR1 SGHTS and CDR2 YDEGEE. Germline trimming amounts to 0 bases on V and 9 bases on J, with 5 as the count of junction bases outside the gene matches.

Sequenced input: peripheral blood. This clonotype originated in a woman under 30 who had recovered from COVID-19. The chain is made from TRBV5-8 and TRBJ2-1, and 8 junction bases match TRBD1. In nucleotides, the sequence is TGTGCCAGCAGCTTGGGACAGGGGTTGCGTGAGCAGTTCTTC. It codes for CASSLGQGLREQFF.